This T cell receptor beta chain appears in the sequencing data of a study of response to subunit inactivated influenza vaccine. Points from the study as a whole: Few additional T cells are recruited per seasonal influenza vaccination, authors suggested.

Trimming took off 5 bases at V and 11 bases at J, with 20 bases between the two ends. Germline values: CDR1 SGHAT, CDR2 FQNNGV. The CDR3 has 14 residues. TCRdb re-called the RT-PCR reads through MiXCR, storing one row per CDR3 protein. Counted here are hundreds of thousands of distinct CDR3 sequences, around 14% occurring once; the ten biggest clones make up approximately 10%. On this clonotype: Its antigen is still unknown.

This clonotype originated in a man in his forties or fifties who received an inactivated influenza vaccine. The sequencing used PBMCs from blood, collected about 11 days after vaccination. The chain uses TRBV11-2 and TRBJ2-3; TRBD2 might be the D (6 bases). The CDR3 DNA reads as TGTGCCAGCAGCCCGCACGCAGGAGGGCGGGGGCAGTATTTT. Translation gives CASSPHAGGRGQYF.